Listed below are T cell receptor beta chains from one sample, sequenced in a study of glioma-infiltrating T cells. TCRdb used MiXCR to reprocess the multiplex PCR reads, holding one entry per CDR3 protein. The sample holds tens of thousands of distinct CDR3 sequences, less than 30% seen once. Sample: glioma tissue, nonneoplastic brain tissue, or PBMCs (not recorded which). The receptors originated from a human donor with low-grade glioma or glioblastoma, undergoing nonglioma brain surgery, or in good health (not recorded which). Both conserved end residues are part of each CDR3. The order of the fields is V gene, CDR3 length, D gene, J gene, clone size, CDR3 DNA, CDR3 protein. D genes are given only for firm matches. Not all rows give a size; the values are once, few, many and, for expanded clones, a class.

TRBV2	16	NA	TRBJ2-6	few	TGTGCCAGCACCAGCGGACGGGAGCAGATAGCCAACGTCCTGACTTTC	CASTSGREQIANVLTF
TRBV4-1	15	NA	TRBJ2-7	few	TGCGCCAGCAGCCAAGAACCAGGGGTGAGCTACGAGCAGTACTTC	CASSQEPGVSYEQYF
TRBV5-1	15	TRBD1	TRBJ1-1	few	TGCGCCAGCAGCTTGGAAGCCAGGGGGGACACTGAAGCTTTCTTT	CASSLEARGDTEAFF
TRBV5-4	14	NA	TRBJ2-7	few	TGTGCCAGCAGCTTGGCTGGCCGGTTCTACGAGCAGTACTTC	CASSLAGRFYEQYF
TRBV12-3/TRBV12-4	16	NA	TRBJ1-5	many	TGTGCCAGCAGCCCTCCGGGACGGAATAGCAATCAGCCCCAGCATTTT	CASSPPGRNSNQPQHF
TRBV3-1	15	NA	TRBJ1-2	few	TGTGCCAGCAGCCAAGAGCCTACCCCTAACTATGGCTACACCTTC	CASSQEPTPNYGYTF
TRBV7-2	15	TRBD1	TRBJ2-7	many	TGTGCCAGCAGCTCCCTGACAGGGGGCTTATACGAGCAGTACTTC	CASSSLTGGLYEQYF
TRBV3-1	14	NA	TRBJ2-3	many	TGTGCCAGCAGCCCCCGCCAGTTCAGAGATACGCAGTATTTT	CASSPRQFRDTQYF
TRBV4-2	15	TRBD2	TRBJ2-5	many	TGTGCCAGCAGCCCGCACCGGCTAGCGGAAGAGACCCAGTACTTC	CASSPHRLAEETQYF
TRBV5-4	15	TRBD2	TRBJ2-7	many	TGTGCCAGCAGCTCACAGCGGGGGGGCTTTCACGAGCAGTACTTC	CASSSQRGGFHEQYF
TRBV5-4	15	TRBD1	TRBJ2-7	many	TGTGCCAGCAGCACGGGTGACAGGGGGTTTTACGAGCAGTACTTC	CASSTGDRGFYEQYF
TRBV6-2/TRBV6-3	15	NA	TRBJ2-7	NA	TGTGCCAGCACCCCTGTCGGCGGGGCCTACAACGAGCAGTACTTC	CASTPVGGAYNEQYF
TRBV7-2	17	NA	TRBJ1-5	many	TGTGCCAGCAGCTTGGGGCGGGGCTGGGTAAGCAATCAGCCCCAGCATTTT	CASSLGRGWVSNQPQHF
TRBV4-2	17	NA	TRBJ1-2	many	TGTGCCAGCAGCCAAGCCGAAACGGGACCTTCGAACTATGGCTACACCTTC	CASSQAETGPSNYGYTF
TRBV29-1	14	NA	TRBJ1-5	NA	TGCAGCGTTTCCGGGGGGTTGAACAATCAGCCCCAGCATTTT	CSVSGGLNNQPQHF
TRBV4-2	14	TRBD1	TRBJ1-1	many	TGTGCCAGCAGCCGCGGACAGGGGAGCCCTGAAGCTTTCTTT	CASSRGQGSPEAFF
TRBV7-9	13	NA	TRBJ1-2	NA	TGTGCCAGCAGCCGACCGGGTAACTATGGCTACACCTTC	CASSRPGNYGYTF
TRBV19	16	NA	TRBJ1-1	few	TGTGCCAGTAGCCCCGAGCTGGGTCGGGGGGACACTGAAGCTTTCTTT	CASSPELGRGDTEAFF
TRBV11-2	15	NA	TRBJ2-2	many	TGTGCCAGCAGCTTAGTACTGGGAGTCACCGGGGAGCTGTTTTTT	CASSLVLGVTGELFF
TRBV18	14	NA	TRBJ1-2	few	TGTGCCAGCTCCCCCCGGGCGTCTAACTATGGCTACACCTTC	CASSPRASNYGYTF